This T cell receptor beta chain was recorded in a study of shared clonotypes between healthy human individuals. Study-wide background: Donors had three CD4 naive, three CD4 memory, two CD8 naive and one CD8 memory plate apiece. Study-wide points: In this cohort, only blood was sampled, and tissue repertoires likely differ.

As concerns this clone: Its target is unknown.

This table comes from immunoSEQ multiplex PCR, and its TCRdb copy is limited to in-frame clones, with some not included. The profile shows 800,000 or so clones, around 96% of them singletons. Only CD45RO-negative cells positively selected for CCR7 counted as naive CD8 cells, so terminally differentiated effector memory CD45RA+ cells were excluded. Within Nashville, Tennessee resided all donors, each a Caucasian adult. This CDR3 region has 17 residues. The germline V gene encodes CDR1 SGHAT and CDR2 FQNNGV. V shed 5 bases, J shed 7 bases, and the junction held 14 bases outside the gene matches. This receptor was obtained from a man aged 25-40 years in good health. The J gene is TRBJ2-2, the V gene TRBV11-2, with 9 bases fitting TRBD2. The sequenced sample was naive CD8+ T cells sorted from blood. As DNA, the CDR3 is TGTGCCAGCAGCCAAACCCCCGGGACTAGCTACGGCGGGGAGCTGTTTTTT. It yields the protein CASSQTPGTSYGGELFF.